These 22 T cell receptor beta chains came from one sample sequenced in a study of OX40 agonist ivuxolimab in advanced cancers. Sequencing was performed with immunoSEQ multiplex PCR; in TCRdb, only in-frame clones are kept and a portion is missing. The data show some 61,000 clones, about 90% seen once. The specimen comprised CD4+ or CD8+ T cells sorted from blood, sampled in a trial of the OX40 agonist ivuxolimab. The receptors here all came from an adult with an advanced solid tumor such as melanoma, head and neck, liver or kidney cancer.

This sequence joins TRBV6-1 and TRBJ2-5; no clear D. The CDR3 has 11 amino acids. Trimming left V 6 bases short and J 7 bases short, with 9 bases between. Germline assignment: CDR1 MNHNS and CDR2 SASEGT. The CDR3 region has the DNA TGTGCCAGCAGAAACACCGGGACCCAGTACTTC. Its protein is CASRNTGTQYF.

V and J are TRBV4-3 and TRBJ2-7; 8 bases fit TRBD2. The CDR3 extends over 16 amino acids. With 4 bases clipped from V and 2 bases from J, the junction kept 10 bases outside the gene matches. Germline-derived CDR1 and CDR2 are LGHNA and YSLEER. CDR3 loop: CASSRTPLAGPYEQYF. CDR3 DNA: TGCGCCAGCAGCCGCACTCCCCTAGCGGGCCCCTACGAGCAGTACTTC.

The J gene is TRBJ1-5, the V gene TRBV7-3; D not certain. Germline-derived CDR1 and CDR2 are SGHTA and FQGTGA. Deletions cut 1 base from V and 4 bases from J, with 8 bases between. CDR3 length equals 14 residues. This CDR3 reads CASSLMQQNQPQHF. The CDR3 bases are TGTGCCAGCAGCTTAATGCAGCAAAATCAGCCCCAGCATTTT.

V and J are TRBV7-3 and TRBJ2-3; TRBD1 is a possible D gene (7 bases). With 2 bases removed from V and 5 bases from J, the gap between germline ends came to 14 bases. Germline CDR1 SGHTA, CDR2 FQGTGA. The CDR3 totals 15 residues. DNA of the CDR3: TGTGCCAGCAGCTTAGGCGCCCAGGGGGGAGATACGCAGTATTTT. Amino acid sequence: CASSLGAQGGDTQYF.

The chain recombines TRBV28 with TRBJ2-7; 8 nucleotides align to TRBD2. V lost 7 bases and J lost 3; bases outside the gene matches: 8. Germline V lookup: CDR1 MDHEN, CDR2 SYDVKM. This CDR3 is built from 14 residues. The DNA of the CDR3 is TGTGCCAGCAACTCTAGCGGGTCGGGCTACGAGCAGTACTTC. Protein product: CASNSSGSGYEQYF.

The J gene is TRBJ2-3, the V gene TRBV7-2; 12 bases align to TRBD1. In germline, CDR1 is SGHTA, CDR2 FQGNSA. CDR3 size: 16 residues. The trim removed 2 bases at V and 5 bases at J, leaving 5 bases unmatched. The CDR3 reads CASSLSGTGGLDTQYF. Here the CDR3 DNA reads TGTGCCAGCAGCTTATCAGGGACAGGGGGCTTAGATACGCAGTATTTT.

The genes are TRBV7-9 and TRBJ2-6; unclear D gene. Germline V CDR1 and CDR2: SEHNR, FQNEAQ (reference sequence). CDR3 length: 13 residues. V gave up 5 bases and J gave up 1 base, with 3 bases separating them. CDR3 residues: CASSHSGANVLTF. The CDR3 DNA follows: TGTGCCAGCAGCCATTCTGGGGCCAACGTCCTGACTTTC.

The V call is TRBV28, the J call TRBJ2-7; possibly TRBD2 for D (5 bases). Germline V gene data show CDR1 as MDHEN and CDR2 as SYDVKM. Trimming shortened V by 6 bases and J by 0 bases, and 12 bases separated the two germline ends. The CDR3 is 14 amino acids. CDR3 nucleotide sequence: TGTGCCAGCAGACGACTCGGGATCTCCTACGAGCAGTACTTC. This translates into CASRRLGISYEQYF.

The chain is built from TRBV30 and TRBJ2-5, with TRBD2 as a possible D gene (6 bases). Near its end, the DNA agrees better with TRBJ2-7, so the J call may be wrong. Germline lookup yields CDR1 GTSNPN and CDR2 SVGIG (reference sequence). The CDR3 contains 16 residues. Here the CDR3 DNA reads TGTGCCTGGATTGAAACGAATCAGCGGGCCCCCTACGAGCAGTACTTC. It encodes CAWIETNQRAPYEQYF.

The chain joins TRBV28 to TRBJ1-2, with 8 bases aligning to TRBD1. The V segment lost 6 bases and the J segment 7 bases; nucleotides outside the gene matches: 7. Per the germline V gene, CDR1 is MDHEN and CDR2 is SYDVKM. The CDR3 is 13 amino acids. CDR3: CASSLRGLSGYTF. For the CDR3, the DNA is TGTGCCAGCAGCCTCAGGGGGCTGTCTGGCTACACCTTC.

J is TRBJ2-1 and V is TRBV2, with 8 bases aligning to TRBD2. From germline, CDR1 is SNHLY and CDR2 FYNNEI. Trimming cost V 8 bases and J 0 bases; bases outside gene matches: 3. This CDR3 has 14 residues. The CDR3 nucleotides read TGTGCCAGCGGCGGGACTAGCTCCTACAATGAGCAGTTCTTC. It translates to CASGGTSSYNEQFF.

The V call is TRBV7-2, the J call TRBJ2-1; 8 positions match TRBD2. The CDR3 covers 13 residues. The trim removed 4 bases at V and 12 bases at J, leaving 8 bases unmatched. Germline V gene sequence: CDR1 SGHTA, CDR2 FQGNSA. The CDR3 DNA sequence: TGTGCCAGCAGCTCCGAAAGCGGGAGCGGGCAGTTCTTC. Translating gives CASSSESGSGQFF.

V usage is TRBV14 and J usage is TRBJ2-6; D gene uncertain. From germline, CDR1 is SGHDN and CDR2 FVKESK. The V and J ends lost 1 base and 0 bases respectively, with 10 bases between them. The CDR3 loop spans 17 amino acids. Written as DNA, the CDR3 is TGTGCCAGCAGCCAAGTATTCAGGCCCTCTGGGGCCAACGTCCTGACTTTC. Its protein product is CASSQVFRPSGANVLTF. Full variable domain (missing parts from reference TRBV14 and TRBJ2-6): EAGVTQFPSHSVIEKGQTVTLRCDPISGHDNLYWYRRVMGKEIKFLLHFVKESKQDESGMPNNRFLAERTGGTYSTLKVQPAELEDSGVYFCASSQVFRPSGANVLTFGAGSRLTVL.

This chain links TRBV5-1 with TRBJ2-1; 12 bases are a match to TRBD2. V was pared by 3 bases and J by 5 bases, with 3 bases of the junction left unmatched. The germline V gene has CDR1 SGHRS and CDR2 YFSETQ. The CDR3 covers 15 residues. The DNA for the CDR3 is TGCGCCAGCAGCTGGACTAGCGGGACAAACAATGAGCAGTTCTTC. It is translated as CASSWTSGTNNEQFF. The variable domain in full, with the rest retrieved from reference TRBV5-1 and TRBJ2-1, is KAGVTQTPRYLIKTRGQQVTLSCSPISGHRSVSWYQQTPGQGLQFLFEYFSETQRNKGNFPGRFSGRQFSNSRSEMNVSTLELGDSALYLCASSWTSGTNNEQFFGPGTRLTVL.

Only one count was recorded for this clone. The V gene is TRBV7-2, the J gene TRBJ1-1, with 8 bases aligning to TRBD1. J was trimmed by 11 bases and V by 5 bases; bases with no gene match: 13. The CDR3 length is 14 residues. Germline V gene sequence: CDR1 SGHTA, CDR2 FQGNSA. CDR3 sequence: CASSHRTGTVGAFF. Here the CDR3 DNA reads TGTGCCAGCAGCCATCGGACAGGGACCGTGGGGGCTTTCTTT.

V and J are TRBV6-5 and TRBJ2-7, with D possibly called TRBD1 or TRBD2 (5 bases each). This CDR3 region has 15 residues. Trimming took 9 bases from V and 4 from J, leaving 22 bases between them. The germline gives CDR1 MNHEY, CDR2 SVGAGI. The CDR3 region has the DNA TGTGCCAGTCAACCCCTTAAGGGGAGAACTTACGAGCAGTACTTC. Its translation: CASQPLKGRTYEQYF.

In nucleotides, the CDR3 is TGTGCCAGCAGCTTGAGGCCTAGCGCTGCCTACGAGCAGTACTTC. This encodes CASSLRPSAAYEQYF. V is TRBV5-8 and J is TRBJ2-7; possibly TRBD2 for D (6 bases). The germline V gene has CDR1 SGHTS and CDR2 YDEGEE. The V end was cut by 1 base, the J end by 2 bases, with 13 bases between. The length of the CDR3 is 15 residues.

The chain carries TRBV6-6 and TRBJ1-2; 7 nucleotides align to TRBD1. With V trimmed by 0 bases and J by 4 bases, 5 bases remained unmatched. This CDR3 contains 15 residues. Germline V lookup: CDR1 MNHNY, CDR2 SVGAGI (reference sequence). CDR3 sequence: CASSYSTGTIYGYTF. The CDR3 DNA follows: TGTGCCAGCAGTTACTCGACAGGGACCATCTATGGCTACACCTTC.

This clone occurred once. This sequence joins TRBV6-5 and TRBJ2-1, with 10 bases fitting TRBD1. J was trimmed by 3 bases and V by 2 bases; bases with no gene match: 4. The CDR3 totals 16 residues. Germline CDR1 and CDR2: MNHEY and SVGAGI. Here the CDR3 reads CASSYRQGAGYNEQFF. The CDR3 region has the DNA TGTGCCAGCAGTTACCGACAGGGGGCGGGCTACAATGAGCAGTTCTTC.

V is TRBV11-3 and J is TRBJ2-6, with no clear D. The germline V and J ends were trimmed by 1 base and 2 bases, with 9 bases remaining between them. The CDR3 spans 16 residues. Germline V gene lookup returns CDR1 SGHNT and CDR2 YENEEA. The CDR3 DNA is TGTGCCAGCAGCTTAGGGAGCTGGCCTGGGGCCAACGTCCTGACTTTC. Protein product: CASSLGSWPGANVLTF.

The rearrangement joins TRBV4-2 to TRBJ1-5; a possible D gene is TRBD1 (6 bases). Germline V gives CDR1 LGHNA, CDR2 YNFKEQ. The V and J ends lost 5 bases and 7 bases respectively, with 12 bases between them. This CDR3 is 13 amino acids long. The CDR3 DNA is TGTGCCAGCAGCTCAGGGGCGGCCCAGCCCCAGCATTTT. It translates to CASSSGAAQPQHF.

The chain carries TRBV6-4 and TRBJ2-1, with 9 nucleotides matching TRBD2. After removal of 11 bases from V and 8 bases from J, the junction contained 13 bases not matched to a gene. The CDR3 runs to 14 residues. Germline values: CDR1 MRHNA, CDR2 SNTAGT. CDR3 residues: CAALAGRAWDEQFF. The CDR3 region has the DNA TGTGCCGCCCTAGCGGGGAGGGCATGGGATGAGCAGTTCTTC.